One and the same sample provided the 21 T cell receptor beta chains below, sequenced in a study of blood T cell repertoires in COVID-19 (dated by TCRdb to the early 2020s). Library preparation used the immunoSEQ multiplex PCR assay. Held by TCRdb, this immuneACCESS table contains in-frame sequences only and omits some clones. Under half of the omission traces to an unresolved V gene where checked; the cause of the rest is unknown. The sample table lists 60,000 to 80,000 clones, 70% to 90% of them with a count of one. The ten largest clonotypes hold 3% to 4.5% of the sample. The specimen sequenced was PBMCs or T cells enriched from blood (not recorded which). These receptors came from a woman aged 35 to 49 with acute COVID-19.

V gene TRBV28 combines with J gene TRBJ2-6; D is ambiguous. The CDR3 is made up of 15 amino acids. Germline CDR1 MDHEN, CDR2 SYDVKM. The germline V and J ends were trimmed by 3 bases and 0 bases, with 6 bases remaining between them. CDR3 DNA: TGTGCCAGCAGTTTGGCGGCCTCTGGGGCCAACGTCCTGACTTTC. It yields the protein CASSLAASGANVLTF.

V gene TRBV5-4 combines with J gene TRBJ2-7; 8 bases agree with TRBD2. The junction had 9 bases not matched to a gene; V was cut back by 5 bases and J by 5 bases. The CDR3 is 14 amino acids. CDR1 is SGHNT, CDR2 YYREEE, per germline (reference sequence). This CDR3 is CASSTGLETDEQYF. The CDR3 coding sequence is TGTGCCAGCAGTACGGGACTAGAAACCGACGAGCAGTACTTC.

The J gene is TRBJ1-1, the V gene TRBV6-5; D is possibly TRBD1 (5 bases). The germline V and J ends were trimmed by 5 bases and 2 bases, with 9 bases remaining between them. The CDR3 runs 13 residues. Germline-derived CDR1 and CDR2 are MNHEY and SVGAGI. The CDR3 reads CASSTGTNTEAFF. CDR3 nucleotides: TGTGCCAGCAGTACCGGGACTAACACTGAAGCTTTCTTT.

This chain joins TRBV7-9 and TRBJ2-2; possible D gene TRBD2, 6 bases. CDR1 and CDR2 (germline): SEHNR, FQNEAQ (reference sequence). The CDR3 consists of 15 residues. Trimming shortened V by 3 bases and J by 3 bases, and 11 bases separated the two germline ends. The CDR3 DNA reads as TGTGCCAGCAGCTTCGGGGGTTCTCACACCGGGGAGCTGTTTTTT. Amino acids: CASSFGGSHTGELFF.

The sample holds a few counts of this clone. The chain has TRBV11-2 and TRBJ2-1; 14 bases are a match to TRBD2. The CDR3 extends over 16 amino acids. Germline loops: CDR1 SGHAT, CDR2 FQNNGV. Unmatched junction bases numbered 1, after V lost 6 bases and J lost 0 bases. CDR3 sequence: CASRGTSGGSYNEQFF. DNA for the CDR3: TGTGCCAGCAGGGGGACTAGCGGGGGCTCCTACAATGAGCAGTTCTTC.

The chain has TRBV29-1 and TRBJ2-3; D might be TRBD1 (6 bases). Trimming removed 7 bases at V and 6 bases at J, with 14 bases between. The V gene's germline CDR1 is SQVTM and CDR2 ANQGSEA. CDR3 length: 12 amino acids. For the CDR3, the DNA is TGCAGCGGATATTTAGGGGGTGATACGCAGTATTTT. This codes for CSGYLGGDTQYF.

J is TRBJ2-5 and V is TRBV11-3; D is possibly TRBD1 (6 bases). With 7 bases removed from V and 1 base from J, the gap between germline ends came to 22 bases. Germline lookup yields CDR1 SGHNT and CDR2 YENEEA. There are 17 residues in the CDR3. The CDR3 reads CASTSACPRGSQETQYF. Here the CDR3 DNA reads TGTGCCAGCACCTCCGCATGTCCTAGGGGGAGCCAAGAGACCCAGTACTTC. Variable domain in full (rest from reference TRBV11-3 and TRBJ2-5): EAGVVQSPRYKIIEKKQPVAFWCNPISGHNTLYWYLQNLGQGPELLIRYENEEAVDDSQLPKDRFSAERLKGVDSTLKIQPAELGDSAVYLCASTSACPRGSQETQYFGPGTRLLVL.

This chain links TRBV5-4 with TRBJ2-3; a possible D gene is TRBD2 (6 bases). The germline gives CDR1 SGHNT, CDR2 YYREEE (reference sequence). Between the trimmed V and J ends, which lost 0 bases and 9 bases, there was a span of 11 bases. The CDR3 is 13 residues long. This CDR3 reads CASSLAGGETQYF. In DNA form, the CDR3 reads TGTGCCAGCAGCTTGGCCGGGGGAGAAACGCAGTATTTT.

CDR3 DNA sequence: TGTGCCAGCAGCTCCAGGAGGGGTCCCGGCGACACAGATACGCAGTATTTT. Translation gives CASSSRRGPGDTDTQYF. This sequence joins TRBV11-3 and TRBJ2-3, with a possible D match to TRBD2 (6 bases). Deletions cut 4 bases from V and 2 bases from J, with 19 bases between. The CDR3 is made up of 17 amino acids. CDR1 is SGHNT, CDR2 YENEEA, per germline. The full variable domain, rest sourced from reference TRBV11-3 and TRBJ2-3, is EAGVVQSPRYKIIEKKQPVAFWCNPISGHNTLYWYLQNLGQGPELLIRYENEEAVDDSQLPKDRFSAERLKGVDSTLKIQPAELGDSAVYLCASSSRRGPGDTDTQYFGPGTRLTVL.

This CDR3 is CATSGLTGWGTDTQYF. The CDR3 region has the DNA TGTGCCACCAGTGGCCTCACAGGGTGGGGCACAGATACGCAGTATTTT. The chain carries TRBV24-1 and TRBJ2-3; possible D gene TRBD1, 6 bases. CDR1 KGHDR and CDR2 SFDVKD come from the germline V gene. Deletions cut 5 bases from V and 1 base from J, with 15 bases between. The CDR3 covers 16 residues.

The V and J genes are TRBV7-3 and TRBJ1-2; D gene unclear. This CDR3 region has 13 residues. Germline CDR1 is SGHTA and CDR2 is FQGTGA. V gave up 1 base and J gave up 8 bases, with 11 bases separating them. DNA of the CDR3: TGTGCCAGCAGCTTAAACTCTAACGTGGGCTACACCTTC. As protein: CASSLNSNVGYTF.

This clone was picked up a small number of times. J is TRBJ2-5 and V is TRBV5-1; the D gene is possibly TRBD2 (6 bases). Germline V CDR1 and CDR2: SGHRS, YFSETQ. V was trimmed by 5 bases and J by 5 bases, leaving 16 bases between them. The CDR3 loop spans 14 amino acids. CDR3 protein: CASSSGLRGETQYF. The DNA for the CDR3 is TGCGCCAGCAGTTCCGGGCTCCGGGGGGAGACCCAGTACTTC.

The chain is built from TRBV9 and TRBJ2-3; 7 positions match TRBD1. This CDR3 spans 16 amino acids. Unmatched junction bases numbered 9, after V lost 4 bases and J lost 1 base. From germline, CDR1 is SGDLS and CDR2 YYNGEE. The CDR3 nucleotides read TGTGCCAGCAGCCCGACAGGGAATATAGGCACAGATACGCAGTATTTT. Translation gives CASSPTGNIGTDTQYF.

The chain carries TRBV6-4 and TRBJ2-5, with a possible D match to TRBD2 (5 bases). V shed 6 bases and J shed 2 bases, with 16 bases lying between them. CDR1 and CDR2 (germline): MRHNA, SNTAGT. The length of the CDR3 is 15 residues. This CDR3 is CASSAFFGVQETQYF. DNA for the CDR3: TGTGCCAGCAGCGCCTTCTTCGGGGTTCAAGAGACCCAGTACTTC.

As to this clone: Its ends do not fully match the called genes, so a read error is possible. The rearrangement links TRBV7-7 to TRBJ2-7, with TRBD1 identical over 7 bases. The CDR3 is 14 amino acids. CDR1 is SSHAT, CDR2 FNYEAQ, per germline (reference sequence). Here the CDR3 DNA reads TGTGCTAGCAGCCCCAGACAGGGTGGACAGGAGCAGTACTTC. The encoded protein is CASSPRQGGQEQYF. Complete variable domain (other parts from reference TRBV7-7 and TRBJ2-7): GAGVSQSPRYKVTKRGQDVTLRCDPISSHATLYWYQQALGQGPEFLTYFNYEAQPDKSGLPSDRFSAERPEGSISTLTIQRTEQRDSAMYRCASSPRQGGQEQYFGPGTRLTVT.

The chain has TRBV24-1 and TRBJ2-1; 13 bases are a match to TRBD2. The CDR3 is made up of 21 amino acids. Germline V gives CDR1 KGHDR, CDR2 SFDVKD. V was clipped by 3 bases and J by 3 bases; unmatched bases: 16. The CDR3 bases are TGTGCCACCAGTGATCCTCTTGGGGGGAAACTAGCGGGAGGGGTCTACAATGAGCAGTTCTTC. This gives the protein CATSDPLGGKLAGGVYNEQFF.

The V gene is TRBV28, the J gene TRBJ2-5; D is unresolved. Germline V gene sequence: CDR1 MDHEN, CDR2 SYDVKM. Deletions cut 5 bases from V and 4 bases from J, with 17 bases between. The CDR3 consists of 15 residues. The CDR3 region is CASSPYWRGGETQYF. As DNA, the CDR3 is TGTGCCAGCAGTCCCTATTGGCGAGGTGGAGAGACCCAGTACTTC.

This clone was seen more than once but under ten times. This chain connects TRBV4-1 to TRBJ2-3; 7 bases map to TRBD1. The length of the CDR3 is 14 residues. Germline CDR1 is MGHRA and CDR2 is YSYEKL. After removal of 1 base from V and 6 bases from J, the junction contained 4 bases not matched to a gene. This CDR3 reads CASSQVGTADTQYF. The CDR3 DNA is TGCGCCAGCAGCCAAGTTGGGACAGCGGATACGCAGTATTTT.

The J gene is TRBJ2-1, the V gene TRBV11-2; 8 nucleotides line up with TRBD2. The CDR3 totals 16 residues. With V trimmed by 5 bases and J by 2 bases, 8 bases remained unmatched. Germline assignment: CDR1 SGHAT and CDR2 FQNNGV. The CDR3 protein is CASSPGLARAYNEQFF. The DNA for the CDR3 is TGTGCCAGCAGCCCAGGACTAGCCAGGGCCTACAATGAGCAGTTCTTC.

The rearrangement uses TRBV6-5 and TRBJ1-2, with 8 bases identical to TRBD1. The germline V gene encodes CDR1 MNHEY and CDR2 SVGAGI. Germline trimming cut 6 bases from V and 4 bases from J; bases unmatched to any gene: 4. There are 13 residues in the CDR3. The CDR3 sequence is CASRPGQVYGYTF. The CDR3 nucleotides read TGTGCCAGCAGACCGGGACAGGTCTATGGCTACACCTTC.

The chain has TRBV19 and TRBJ1-2, with 8 bases identical to TRBD1. Germline V lookup: CDR1 LNHDA, CDR2 SQIVND (reference sequence). V dropped 10 bases and J dropped 5; count of bases not matched to a gene: 12. The CDR3 length is 14 residues. Here the CDR3 reads CATRGGTGFYGYTF. CDR3 DNA: TGTGCCACCCGCGGAGGGACAGGATTTTATGGCTACACCTTC.